A single sample gave rise to the 9 T cell receptor beta chains below, sequenced in a study of graft-versus-host responses after intestinal transplantation. These receptors have no identified antigens. The data were produced by immunoSEQ multiplex PCR, yet TCRdb's version contains in-frame clones alone and is incomplete. Here the sample spans 45,000 to 65,000 clones, approximately 94% being singletons. The source was unstimulated CD4+ T cells sorted from spleen or lymph node cells, collected before transplant. All receptors derive from a human donor who was the organ donor for an intestinal transplant.

The V call is TRBV7-9, the J call TRBJ1-4; D ambiguous. Germline-derived CDR1 and CDR2 are SEHNR and FQNEAQ (reference sequence). Trimming left V 6 bases short and J 4 bases short, with 9 bases between. The CDR3 has 13 amino acids. CDR3 sequence: CASRRRNNEKLFF. The CDR3 nucleotides read TGTGCCAGCAGACGCCGGAATAATGAAAAACTGTTTTTT.

V and J are TRBV7-8 and TRBJ2-1; 10 bases map to TRBD2. The CDR3 length is 17 residues. Germline CDR1 is SGHVS and CDR2 is FQNEAQ. J was trimmed by 1 base and V by 5 bases; bases with no gene match: 8. This chain's CDR3 is CASSTKRAGGSYNEQFF. As DNA, the CDR3 is TGTGCCAGCAGCACAAAGAGAGCGGGGGGGTCCTACAATGAGCAGTTCTTC.

The rearrangement joins TRBV6-1 to TRBJ2-1, with 7 positions matching TRBD2. The CDR3 loop spans 14 amino acids. J was trimmed by 3 bases and V by 8 bases; bases with no gene match: 7. Germline-derived CDR1 and CDR2 are MNHNS and SASEGT. As DNA, the CDR3 is TGTGCCAGCGCCCAGCGGGGAGGCTACAATGAGCAGTTCTTC. It is translated as CASAQRGGYNEQFF.

The chain is built from TRBV7-2 and TRBJ1-1, with D unresolved. Trimming took 0 bases from V and 1 from J, leaving 6 bases between them. CDR3 size: 14 residues. Germline CDR1 SGHTA, CDR2 FQGNSA. The CDR3 loop reads CASSLAGQNTEAFF. The DNA of the CDR3 is TGTGCCAGCAGCTTAGCGGGTCAGAACACTGAAGCTTTCTTT.

The chain links TRBV29-1 to TRBJ2-7; TRBD1 aligns across 9 bases. CDR3 size: 13 residues. Germline CDR1 reads SQVTM; CDR2 reads ANQGSEA. With 7 bases clipped from V and 6 bases from J, the junction kept 10 bases outside the gene matches. The CDR3, as DNA: TGCAGCGGGCGGACAGGGGTGGGAGGCGAGCAGTACTTC. Translation: CSGRTGVGGEQYF.

The gene calls are TRBV19 and TRBJ2-2; 8 bases align to TRBD2. Germline CDR1 reads LNHDA; CDR2 reads SQIVND (reference sequence). With V trimmed by 5 bases and J by 4 bases, 6 bases remained unmatched. The CDR3 is 15 residues long. As DNA, the CDR3 is TGTGCCAGTAGTTCCCGCGGGGGGCCCACCGGGGAGCTGTTTTTT. Translating it yields CASSSRGGPTGELFF.

The count of this clone is one. The V gene is TRBV5-5, the J gene TRBJ2-7, with 9 bases fitting TRBD2. The ends lost 3 bases at V and 6 bases at J; junction bases unmatched: 7. In germline, CDR1 is SGHKS, CDR2 YYEKEE (reference sequence). The CDR3 length is 14 residues. Here the CDR3 reads CASSSLAGVGEQYF. Written as DNA, the CDR3 is TGTGCCAGCAGCTCCTTAGCGGGGGTGGGCGAGCAGTACTTC.

The chain uses TRBV5-4 and TRBJ2-2, with a possible D match to TRBD1 (5 bases). CDR3 size: 13 residues. Trimming pared 0 bases from V and 6 bases from J, leaving 6 bases between. Germline CDR1 is SGHNT and CDR2 is YYREEE (reference sequence). CDR3 nucleotide sequence: TGTGCCAGCAGCTTGGTGACAGCCGGGGAGCTGTTTTTT. This encodes CASSLVTAGELFF.

The chain's CDR3 is CASSPGQGRYEQYF. The CDR3 DNA follows: TGTGCCAGCAGCCCGGGACAGGGGCGTTACGAGCAGTACTTC. The chain couples TRBV9 to TRBJ2-5; 10 bases agree with TRBD1. With the DNA end fitting TRBJ2-7 better, the J assignment may be wrong. Germline CDR1 SGDLS, CDR2 YYNGEE. This CDR3 region has 14 residues.